The clone carrying this T cell receptor beta chain was counted a few times. The antigen remains unidentified. Treatment denoted: oral pan-JAK inhibitor, 5-10 mg twice daily. Collection of lesional scalp punch biopsies and peripheral blood was performed in alopecia areata patients. This sample stems from a study of CD8+ T cells in alopecia areata. Study observations and caveats: Baseline CD8+ expansion's link to response remains uncertain, as there was one nonresponder. With tofacitinib ongoing, many expanded lesional clones persisted in both scalp and blood.

Following RNA extraction, reverse transcription yielded cDNA that acted as the sequencing template. The protocol was immunoSEQ multiplex PCR, while the TCRdb copy is restricted to in-frame clones and leaves out a portion. The table lists about 200,000 clones, less than 75% of them singletons. Trimming shortened V by 8 bases and J by 3 bases, and 14 bases separated the two germline ends. CDR3 size: 14 residues. Germline CDR1 reads LNHDA; CDR2 reads SQIVND (reference sequence). The chain couples TRBV19 to TRBJ1-5; possibly TRBD1 for D (5 bases). The starting material was CD4+ T cells sorted from blood, obtained at week 4, from a patient treated with tofacitinib. This receptor was taken from a human donor with alopecia areata. Here the CDR3 DNA reads TGTGCCAGTGGAATTCAGGGTTCCAATCAGCCCCAGCATTTT. Amino acid sequence: CASGIQGSNQPQHF.